Sequencing of this TCR beta chain was carried out in a study of OX40 agonist ivuxolimab in advanced cancers. Sequencing used immunoSEQ multiplex PCR; TCRdb keeps in-frame clones, though not all of them. This sample has about 75,000 clones; 86% occur once, and the top ten carry 8%. Trimming cost V 4 bases and J 7 bases; bases outside gene matches: 4. The CDR3 spans 14 residues. In germline, CDR1 is MNHEY, CDR2 SVGAGI. This TCR was sampled from an adult with an advanced solid tumor such as melanoma, head and neck, liver or kidney cancer. The chain has TRBV6-5 and TRBJ1-5, with 10 bases that match TRBD1. Sequenced here: CD4+ or CD8+ T cells sorted from blood, sampled in a trial of the OX40 agonist ivuxolimab. The CDR3 spells CASSWGTGDQPQHF. Here the CDR3 DNA reads TGTGCCAGCAGTTGGGGGACAGGGGACCAGCCCCAGCATTTT.